This T cell receptor beta chain was obtained from a study of blood T cell repertoires in COVID-19. Study-level background: Sources were T cells, B-cell-depleted T cells, or PBMCs; the material itself was cDNA or gDNA.

Enrolled through a virtual design, the participants were between roughly 18 and 90 years of age and came from 24 US areas. Donors were grouped by their self-reported clinical history. Donors in Cohort 3 counted as recovered after two negative PCRs, clearance, or symptom resolution. The CDR3 totals 15 residues. Germline lookup yields CDR1 SGHTA and CDR2 FQGNSA. V was clipped by 8 bases and J by 4 bases, with 20 bases between them. TCRdb's copy holds only in-frame clones and misses some; the assay was immunoSEQ multiplex PCR. The sample contains approximately 300,000 clones, roughly 91% of which appear only once.

The rearrangement uses TRBV7-2 and TRBJ1-2; tentative D call: TRBD1 (6 bases). The clonotype originates from a woman in her 30s who had recovered from COVID-19. Sequencing was performed on PBMCs or T cells enriched from blood (not recorded which). For the CDR3, the DNA is TGTGCCAGCCAGCTGGTCAGGGGCTCGGTCTATGGCTACACCTTC. As protein: CASQLVRGSVYGYTF. The whole variable domain, remainder taken from reference TRBV7-2 and TRBJ1-2, is GAGVSQSPSNKVTEKGKDVELRCDPISGHTALYWYRQSLGQGLEFLIYFQGNSAPDKSGLPSDRFSAERTGGSVSTLTIQRTQQEDSAVYLCASQLVRGSVYGYTFGSGTRLTVV.